This entry features one T cell receptor (beta chain) sequence. Its antigen is as yet unknown. The data stem from a study of T cells in Graves' hyperthyroidism and ophthalmopathy. Study-wide points: Most clonotypes expanded in the thyroid (above 0.001) were also present in blood.

Between the trimmed V and J ends, which lost 5 bases and 8 bases, there was a span of 16 bases. The CDR3 runs to 15 residues. Germline V gene data show CDR1 as SEHNR and CDR2 as FQNEAQ (reference sequence). Amplification of TCR beta CDR3 regions used RNA as the template. TCR CDR3 regions were first amplified by RT-PCR with HTBI primers. TCRdb reanalysed the multiplex PCR reads using MiXCR and keeps one entry per CDR3 protein. This table holds about 840,000 distinct CDR3 sequences, roughly 37% found once. The chain links TRBV7-9 to TRBJ1-6; D not certain. The receptor was isolated from a man younger than 35 with Graves' hyperthyroidism. Source material: blood. CDR3 protein: CASSPIPRGDSPLHF. The CDR3 coding sequence is TGTGCCAGCAGCCCCATCCCCCGCGGGGATTCACCCCTCCACTTT.